The 29 T cell receptor beta chains listed next were all sequenced from one sample in a study of blood T cell repertoires in COVID-19. Repertoires were generated with immunoSEQ multiplex PCR, while TCRdb's copy carries only in-frame clones and drops some. Of about 73,000 clones in the sample, roughly nine tenths were seen once. The specimen sequenced was peripheral blood. The receptors originated from a man at least 80 years old with acute or convalescent COVID-19.

V gene TRBV2 combines with J gene TRBJ1-1; D unclear. CDR1 is SNHLY and CDR2 is FYNNEI in the germline V gene. This CDR3 is 12 amino acids long. V was cut by 6 bases and J by 0 bases, with 5 bases left in between. CDR3 sequence: CASRALNTEAFF. In DNA form, the CDR3 reads TGTGCCAGCAGAGCCTTGAACACTGAAGCTTTCTTT.

The V gene is TRBV18, the J gene TRBJ2-3, with 11 positions matching TRBD1. Losses at the gene ends were 6 bases for V and 6 bases for J; bases not matched to a gene: 11. Germline V lookup: CDR1 KGHSH, CDR2 LQKENI. The CDR3 is 16 residues long. The CDR3 DNA reads as TGTGCCAGCTCCCGGGACAGGGGGGTAGGAGTTGATACGCAGTATTTT. This sequence encodes CASSRDRGVGVDTQYF.

The chain links TRBV5-5 to TRBJ1-2; D is unclear. The CDR3 extends over 13 amino acids. Germline V lookup: CDR1 SGHKS, CDR2 YYEKEE (reference sequence). V lost 0 bases and J lost 3, with 6 bases in between. The CDR3 nucleotides read TGTGCCAGCAGCTTGGGGGCAGACTATGGCTACACCTTC. Its protein is CASSLGADYGYTF. The whole variable domain, remainder taken from reference TRBV5-5 and TRBJ1-2, is DAGVTQSPTHLIKTRGQQVTLRCSPISGHKSVSWYQQVLGQGPQFIFQYYEKEERGRGNFPDRFSARQFPNYSSELNVNALLLGDSALYLCASSLGADYGYTFGSGTRLTVV.

The rearrangement uses TRBV18 and TRBJ1-1, with 8 bases matching TRBD1. The germline V gene encodes CDR1 KGHSH and CDR2 LQKENI. The CDR3 runs to 18 residues. V lost 3 bases, J lost 1 base, and 13 bases stayed unmatched. DNA of the CDR3: TGTGCCAGCTCACCCCCCCAGGACAGGGTAGTGAGGAACACTGAAGCTTTCTTT. This gives the protein CASSPPQDRVVRNTEAFF.

The rearrangement joins TRBV5-4 to TRBJ2-1; TRBD2 matches at 8 bases. This CDR3 is built from 15 residues. Unmatched junction bases numbered 7, after V lost 2 bases and J lost 6 bases. From germline, CDR1 is SGHNT and CDR2 YYREEE (reference sequence). The DNA for the CDR3 is TGTGCCAGCAGCTTAGTCGGGGGGGCCGCCAATGAGCAGTTCTTC. Amino acid sequence: CASSLVGGAANEQFF.

The chain links TRBV19 to TRBJ2-1, with D possibly matching TRBD1 (6 bases). Germline CDR1 is LNHDA and CDR2 is SQIVND (reference sequence). The CDR3 is 15 residues long. V shed 5 bases and J shed 7 bases, with 18 bases lying between them. CDR3 sequence: CASSGRAGDWNEQFF. The CDR3 DNA follows: TGTGCCAGTAGTGGGCGGGCAGGGGATTGGAATGAGCAGTTCTTC. Full variable domain (remainder filled in from reference TRBV19 and TRBJ2-1): DGGITQSPKYLFRKEGQNVTLSCEQNLNHDAMYWYRQDPGQGLRLIYYSQIVNDFQKGDIAEGYSVSREKKESFPLTVTSAQKNPTAFYLCASSGRAGDWNEQFFGPGTRLTVL.

The J gene is TRBJ1-5, the V gene TRBV30; 7 positions agree with TRBD1. The CDR3 sequence is 13 residues long. Germline V gene data show CDR1 as GTSNPN and CDR2 as SVGIG (reference sequence). Trimming at V came to 1 base and at J to 7 bases, leaving 4 bases not matched to a gene. The CDR3 coding sequence is TGTGCCTGGAGTGCACAACAGGGGCAGCCCCAGCATTTT. It translates to CAWSAQQGQPQHF.

The V gene is TRBV7-3, the J gene TRBJ2-1; maybe TRBD2 (6 bases). Trimming removed 5 bases from V and 4 bases from J, with 15 bases in between. In germline, CDR1 is SGHTA, CDR2 FQGTGA. The CDR3 covers 15 residues. The CDR3, as DNA: TGTGCCAGCAGCCCGTCACCGGGACTTTACAATGAGCAGTTCTTC. Translation gives CASSPSPGLYNEQFF.

V is TRBV11-2 and J is TRBJ1-1; no definite D call. V lost 2 bases and J 5 bases, leaving 9 bases between the germline ends. In germline, CDR1 is SGHAT, CDR2 FQNNGV. This CDR3 region has 13 residues. The CDR3 bases are TGTGCCAGCAGCTTAATAAGGGAGACTGAAGCTTTCTTT. Translation: CASSLIRETEAFF.

V and J are TRBV28 and TRBJ1-1; no firm D call. V lost 5 bases and J lost 6, with 16 bases in between. This CDR3 is built from 14 residues. The germline CDR1 and CDR2 sequences are MDHEN and SYDVKM. The CDR3 is CASSAHSGEAEAFF. In DNA form, the CDR3 reads TGTGCCAGCAGTGCTCACAGCGGGGAGGCTGAAGCTTTCTTT.

The chain couples TRBV5-5 to TRBJ2-3, with 8 bases lining up with TRBD2. The CDR3 spans 16 residues. The V gene end was trimmed by 1 base and the J gene end by 1 base; junction bases not matched to a gene: 5. Germline V gives CDR1 SGHKS, CDR2 YYEKEE (reference sequence). The CDR3 bases are TGTGCCAGCAGCTTGTTAACGGGGGGGGGCACAGATACGCAGTATTTT. Translation gives CASSLLTGGGTDTQYF.

The chain combines TRBV9 with TRBJ1-6; TRBD1 is a possible D gene (6 bases). Germline CDR1 and CDR2: SGDLS and YYNGEE. The V end lost 3 bases, the J end lost 6 bases, and 7 bases lay between the germline ends. This CDR3 has 13 residues. The CDR3 coding sequence is TGTGCCAGCAGCGCGGACAGTAATTCACCCCTCCACTTT. Encoded protein: CASSADSNSPLHF.

The rearrangement uses TRBV19 and TRBJ2-7, with D perhaps TRBD1 (5 bases). The CDR3 runs to 15 residues. CDR1 and CDR2 from the germline V gene are LNHDA and SQIVND (reference sequence). V lost 5 bases, J lost 3 bases, and 17 bases lay in between. The CDR3: CASSARLQVFYEQYF. The CDR3 nucleotides read TGTGCCAGTAGTGCGAGGCTACAGGTTTTCTACGAGCAGTACTTC. The entire variable domain, with the rest obtained from reference TRBV19 and TRBJ2-7, is as follows: DGGITQSPKYLFRKEGQNVTLSCEQNLNHDAMYWYRQDPGQGLRLIYYSQIVNDFQKGDIAEGYSVSREKKESFPLTVTSAQKNPTAFYLCASSARLQVFYEQYFGPGTRLTVT.

The V gene is TRBV29-1, the J gene TRBJ2-7; 7 bases map to TRBD2. The J segment lost 5 bases and the V segment lost 8 bases, leaving 15 bases of the junction unmatched. Germline V gene data show CDR1 as SQVTM and CDR2 as ANQGSEA. The CDR3 is 14 amino acids. The CDR3 bases are TGCAGCCCTGACGTGGGGGGGGTACGGCACGAGCAGTACTTC. This translates into CSPDVGGVRHEQYF.

J is TRBJ1-5 and V is TRBV19; D is unclear. Germline V gives CDR1 LNHDA, CDR2 SQIVND (reference sequence). CDR3 length: 14 residues. V lost 8 bases and J lost 4, with 15 bases in between. The CDR3 DNA follows: TGTGCCAGTGAGCCGGTTAGTGCTAATCAGCCCCAGCATTTT. It codes for CASEPVSANQPQHF.

V and J are TRBV3-1 (or the pseudogene TRBV3-2) and TRBJ1-2, with 9 nucleotides matching TRBD1. The V gene end was trimmed by 5 bases and the J gene end by 7 bases; junction bases not matched to a gene: 14. This CDR3 spans 16 amino acids. Germline-derived CDR1 and CDR2 are LGHDT and YNNKEL (reference sequence). CDR3 nucleotides: TGTGCCAGCAGCTCCCGAACAGGGGGCGCAGCGGTTGGCTACACCTTC. Its protein is CASSSRTGGAAVGYTF.

This sequence joins TRBV19 and TRBJ2-1, with no clear D. There are 13 residues in the CDR3. Germline V gene lookup returns CDR1 LNHDA and CDR2 SQIVND (reference sequence). V was cut by 2 bases and J by 8 bases, with 10 bases left in between. CDR3 residues: CASSITDNDEQFF. CDR3 sequence (DNA): TGTGCCAGTAGTATAACAGATAATGATGAGCAGTTCTTC.

The genes are TRBV30 and TRBJ2-2; D perhaps matches TRBD2 (6 bases). V shed 2 bases and J shed 4 bases, with 11 bases lying between them. The CDR3 runs to 14 residues. Germline CDR1 and CDR2: GTSNPN and SVGIG (reference sequence). DNA of the CDR3: TGTGCCTGGAGTCCGGGGGACGGCACCGGGGAGCTGTTTTTT. It is translated as CAWSPGDGTGELFF.

This chain links TRBV3-1 (or the pseudogene TRBV3-2) with TRBJ1-1; the D gene is possibly TRBD1 (6 bases). The germline gives CDR1 LGHDT, CDR2 YNNKEL (reference sequence). Trimming took off 2 bases at V and 0 bases at J, with 16 bases between the two ends. The CDR3 has 17 residues. Written as DNA, the CDR3 is TGTGCCAGCAGCCAAATCATCCAGGGGAGTCTGAACACTGAAGCTTTCTTT. Amino acids: CASSQIIQGSLNTEAFF.

The CDR3 protein is CASSYSQSDNQPQHF. The DNA for the CDR3 is TGTGCCAGCAGTTACTCGCAATCAGACAATCAGCCCCAGCATTTT. The chain combines TRBV6-5 with TRBJ1-5; no reliable D call. Germline V gives CDR1 MNHEY, CDR2 SVGAGI. The CDR3 runs 15 residues. Trimming stripped 0 bases from V and 3 bases from J, with 9 bases between.

The chain is built from TRBV12-5 and TRBJ2-7; 8 nucleotides line up with TRBD1. The CDR3 has 13 residues. Per the germline V gene, CDR1 is LGHNT and CDR2 is FRNRAP. The V segment lost 3 bases and the J segment 7 bases; nucleotides outside the gene matches: 5. CDR3 sequence: CASGFIQGAEQYF. CDR3 in DNA: TGTGCTAGTGGTTTTATCCAGGGGGCAGAGCAGTACTTC.

The gene calls are TRBV2 and TRBJ1-1; D unresolved. The CDR3 is made up of 15 amino acids. The V gene's germline CDR1 is SNHLY and CDR2 FYNNEI. V shed 5 bases and J shed 1 base, with 14 bases lying between them. The CDR3 DNA reads TGTGCCAGCAGTCAAACCATTCGGGGGAACACTGAAGCTTTCTTT. Protein product: CASSQTIRGNTEAFF.

V gene TRBV6-4 combines with J gene TRBJ1-1, with TRBD1 matching over 9 bases. V lost 5 bases, J lost 5 bases, and 6 bases stayed unmatched. In germline, CDR1 is MRHNA, CDR2 SNTAGT. This CDR3 is built from 14 residues. The CDR3 nucleotides read TGTGCCAGCAGTTCTGGGACAGGGCGGACTGAAGCTTTCTTT. Its translation: CASSSGTGRTEAFF.

The chain employs TRBV6-5 and TRBJ2-7, with D unresolved. The CDR3 loop spans 13 amino acids. Between the trimmed V and J ends, which lost 6 bases and 4 bases, there was a span of 13 bases. Germline CDR1 and CDR2: MNHEY and SVGAGI. The CDR3 nucleotides read TGTGCCAGCAGCTATACCAGAGGATACGAGCAGTACTTC. Amino acid sequence: CASSYTRGYEQYF.

The gene calls are TRBV19 and TRBJ1-2; D is perhaps TRBD1 (6 bases). V was cut by 6 bases and J by 5 bases, with 25 bases left in between. Germline CDR1 reads LNHDA; CDR2 reads SQIVND (reference sequence). The CDR3 runs 17 residues. The CDR3 DNA reads TGTGCCAGTAGGGGAGAAGCCGGGACACGTCTAGGTTATGGCTACACCTTC. Translating it yields CASRGEAGTRLGYGYTF.

This sequence joins TRBV10-3 and TRBJ2-7; 11 bases align to TRBD1. Germline values: CDR1 ENHRY, CDR2 SYGVKD. V lost 10 bases, J lost 4 bases, and 9 bases stayed unmatched. The CDR3 contains 14 residues. The CDR3 sequence is CATGGQGDLYEQYF. In nucleotides, the CDR3 is TGTGCCACTGGGGGACAGGGGGATTTGTACGAGCAGTACTTC.

The chain carries TRBV3-1 (or the pseudogene TRBV3-2) and TRBJ1-6; TRBD1 aligns across 9 bases. The ends lost 6 bases at V and 7 bases at J; junction bases unmatched: 7. Germline CDR1 is LGHDT and CDR2 is YNNKEL (reference sequence). This CDR3 is built from 15 residues. CDR3 amino acids: CASSLIGTGNSPLHF. DNA of the CDR3: TGTGCCAGCAGTCTCATCGGGACAGGGAATTCACCCCTCCACTTT.

V is TRBV24-1 and J is TRBJ1-1; D remains ambiguous. The V gene lost 4 bases and the J gene lost 3 bases, with 8 bases spanning the gap. The CDR3 is 13 amino acids. The V gene's germline CDR1 is KGHDR and CDR2 SFDVKD. The CDR3 is CATSDDDYTEAFF. CDR3 bases: TGTGCCACCAGTGACGATGACTACACTGAAGCTTTCTTT.

The CDR3 region is CAWSQGSTDTQYF. CDR3 sequence (DNA): TGTGCCTGGAGTCAGGGGAGCACAGATACGCAGTATTTT. J is TRBJ2-3 and V is TRBV30; possibly TRBD1 for D (6 bases). V lost 2 bases to trimming and J lost 0 bases, with 6 bases between them. The germline gives CDR1 GTSNPN, CDR2 SVGIG (reference sequence). This CDR3 region has 13 residues.